Listed below are T cell receptor beta chains from one sample, sequenced in a study of blood T cell repertoires in COVID-19. The protocol was immunoSEQ multiplex PCR, while the TCRdb copy is restricted to in-frame clones and leaves out a portion. The sample holds 250,000 to 350,000 clones, roughly nine tenths seen once. The sequenced sample consisted of peripheral blood. All receptors derive from a woman in her 30s with COVID-19, enrolled during active disease. CDR3s include the opening cysteine and the closing phenylalanine or tryptophan. A D gene is named only where the DNA matches it firmly. Clone size is not always given. Where it is, it says once, few, many or a class for expanded clones.

cdr3_nt cdr3_aa j_call d_call v_call clone_size
TGTGCCAGCAGCTTAGGAGGGACACATGGCTACACCTTC CASSLGGTHGYTF TRBJ1-2 NA TRBV7-9 NA
TGTGCCAGCAGCTTGCACAGTACAGATACGCAGTATTTT CASSLHSTDTQYF TRBJ2-3 NA TRBV7-2 NA
TGTGCCGAGCGAGGACAGGGCTGTGAAAAACTGTTTTTT CAERGQGCEKLFF TRBJ1-4 TRBD1 TRBV6-5 NA
TGCAGCGTTCCCCCGTCCCTAGCGGGGACAGATACGCAGTATTTT CSVPPSLAGTDTQYF TRBJ2-3 TRBD2 TRBV29-1 NA
TGCGCCAGCAGTCTCGGGACAGGTGGCACTGAAGCTTTCTTT CASSLGTGGTEAFF TRBJ1-1 TRBD1 TRBV10-1 NA
TGCAGCGTTGGATACAGGGGACTGAACACTGAAGCTTTCTTT CSVGYRGLNTEAFF TRBJ1-1 TRBD1 TRBV29-1 NA
TGCGCCAGCAGCTTGGAAGGACAGCCGAACACTGAAGCTTTCTTT CASSLEGQPNTEAFF TRBJ1-1 NA TRBV5-1 NA
TGTGCCAGTTCCGGGACAGGGGGGTCCGGGGAGCTGTTTTTT CASSGTGGSGELFF TRBJ2-2 TRBD1 TRBV19 few
TGTGCCAGCAGCTTAGCGTCGTGGGGACAGGGGACGAATGAGCAGTTCTTC CASSLASWGQGTNEQFF TRBJ2-1 TRBD1 TRBV7-6 NA
TGCGCCAGCAGCAAGGACAACTACGAGCAGTACTTC CASSKDNYEQYF TRBJ2-7 NA TRBV5-1 NA
TGTGCCAGCAGCTTGGTTAGCGGGAACCTCAATGAGCAGTTCTTC CASSLVSGNLNEQFF TRBJ2-1 TRBD2 TRBV7-9 NA
TGCGCCAGCACATCCGGGACAGTGAACACTGAAGCTTTCTTT CASTSGTVNTEAFF TRBJ1-1 TRBD1 TRBV5-1 NA
TGTGCCAGTATAGGGGGCGCTGGAAACACCATATATTTT CASIGGAGNTIYF TRBJ1-3 TRBD1 TRBV19 NA
TGTGCCAGCAGCGAGACAGAAAACACCGGGGAGCTGTTTTTT CASSETENTGELFF TRBJ2-2 NA TRBV28 NA
TGTGCCAGCAGCGTAAAAGCGATAACAGGGAATCAGCCCCAGCATTTT CASSVKAITGNQPQHF TRBJ1-5 NA TRBV9 NA
TGTGCCATCCGGGACAGGGCCCTCACAGATACGCAGTATTTT CAIRDRALTDTQYF TRBJ2-3 TRBD1 TRBV2 few
TGTGCCAGCGGGAGGACTCAAAAGGGAGAAAAACTGTTTTTT CASGRTQKGEKLFF TRBJ1-4 NA TRBV27 NA
TGTGCCAGCAGTGGGGCTTACACTGAAGCTTTCTTT CASSGAYTEAFF TRBJ1-1 NA TRBV2 NA
TGTGCCAGCAGCACTTCGGGACAGGGGAACACTGAAGCTTTCTTT CASSTSGQGNTEAFF TRBJ1-1 TRBD1 TRBV16 NA
TGTGCCATCAGTGGAGGGGACAGGTGGACCGAAGTTAACAATGAGCAGTTCTTC CAISGGDRWTEVNNEQFF TRBJ2-1 TRBD1 TRBV10-3 NA
TGTGCCAGCAGCCGGGGACTGCGGTATAATTCACCCCTCCACTTT CASSRGLRYNSPLHF TRBJ1-6 NA TRBV14 once
TGTGCCAGCAGTTCATTTCCATCTAGTACTGATACGCAGTATTTT CASSSFPSSTDTQYF TRBJ2-3 NA TRBV6-5 NA
TGTGCCAGCAGCTTAGGGCTGGAGACCCAGTACTTC CASSLGLETQYF TRBJ2-5 NA TRBV7-9 NA
TGTGCCAGCAGCCAAACAGGGGGTAACTATGGCTACACCTTC CASSQTGGNYGYTF TRBJ1-2 TRBD1 TRBV3-1/TRBV3-2 NA
TGTGCCAGCAGATCCGACCGGTTTTTGAGGAACGAGCAGTACTTC CASRSDRFLRNEQYF TRBJ2-7 NA TRBV27 NA
TGCGCCAGCAGCTTGGGTGCGGGAGGAAACCGCGAGCAGTACTTC CASSLGAGGNREQYF TRBJ2-7 TRBD2 TRBV5-1 NA
TGTGCCAGCAGTGGGCGAGGACAGCCCAGCAATCAGCCCCAGCATTTT CASSGRGQPSNQPQHF TRBJ1-5 NA TRBV6-1 NA
TGCGCCAGCAGCCCCGGGACACCTGGAAACACCATATATTTT CASSPGTPGNTIYF TRBJ1-3 NA TRBV10-1 NA
TGTGCCAGCAGTAGAGACGGGACTTCCCCTTCCTACGAGCAGTACTTC CASSRDGTSPSYEQYF TRBJ2-7 NA TRBV2 NA
TGTGCCAGCAGCCCAGACAGTTATACTGGCCAGGGCAGAGAAGGCTACACCTTC CASSPDSYTGQGREGYTF TRBJ1-2 NA TRBV6-2/TRBV6-3 NA
TGTGCCAGCAGCTTAGCGGGGTTCTTAACAGATACGCAGTATTTT CASSLAGFLTDTQYF TRBJ2-3 NA TRBV7-3 NA
TGTGCCAGCAGCTTAGCCGGAGGCTCGACAGATACGCAGTATTTT CASSLAGGSTDTQYF TRBJ2-3 NA TRBV7-3 NA
TGCGCCAGCAGTGTGGCGGGAGGCACTGAAGCTTTCTTT CASSVAGGTEAFF TRBJ1-1 NA TRBV10-1 NA
TGTGCCAGCAGCGCCGACAGTAACAATGAGCAGTTCTTC CASSADSNNEQFF TRBJ2-1 NA TRBV7-9 NA
TGCGCCAGCAGCTCGGGACTAGACTCCGACGAGCAGTACTTC CASSSGLDSDEQYF TRBJ2-7 TRBD2 TRBV5-1 NA
TGTGCCAGCAGCTTTAGCGGGGTCTACGAGCAGTACTTC CASSFSGVYEQYF TRBJ2-7 TRBD2 TRBV11-2 few
TGTGCCAGTAGTCCAGGGTTTGGCTACACCTTC CASSPGFGYTF TRBJ1-2 NA TRBV19 NA
TGTGCCAGCAGCTTATCGGCCGGGCCGGGGCAGCCCCAGCATTTT CASSLSAGPGQPQHF TRBJ1-5 NA TRBV7-2 once
TGTGCCTGGAGTCCAGTCGCAGGTAGCACAGATACGCAGTATTTT CAWSPVAGSTDTQYF TRBJ2-3 NA TRBV30 once
TGTGCCAGCTCGAGCGGGAGAATCTACAATGAGCAGTTCTTC CASSSGRIYNEQFF TRBJ2-1 TRBD2 TRBV6-5 NA
TGTGCCAGCAGTTTAACGGGGGACACTGAAGCTTTCTTT CASSLTGDTEAFF TRBJ1-1 NA TRBV12-3/TRBV12-4 NA